This T cell receptor beta chain stems from a study of blood T cell repertoires in COVID-19. This CDR3 has 15 residues. CDR1 and CDR2 (germline): WNHNN, SYGVQD (reference sequence). V was clipped by 2 bases and J by 4 bases, with 14 bases between them. The assay was immunoSEQ multiplex PCR, and TCRdb's table has in-frame clones only and misses some. The profile covers about 190,000 clones, with around 82% appearing a single time and approximately 7% taken by the ten largest. This sequence originates from a man aged 80 or over with COVID-19, enrolled during active disease. This chain uses TRBV10-1 with TRBJ2-5, with D perhaps TRBD1 (6 bases). Specimen: peripheral blood. The CDR3 DNA follows: TGCGCCAGCAGTGAGAGCGCCAGGGGTCGAGAGACCCAGTACTTC. Its protein product is CASSESARGRETQYF.